This TCR beta chain was sequenced during a study of T-cell memory formation after mild COVID-19. Study-level findings and limits: Clones shrinking from day 15 to 85 showed even CD4/CD8 mixes; later expanders tilted CD4+. CD4+ contracting clones were found mainly in CM and EM, and CD8+ ones in EMRA.

As for this clonotype: Its antigen remains unidentified.

Constant-segment-primed 5'RACE gave TCR alpha and TCR beta cDNA libraries with sample barcodes and UMIs. TCRdb reprocessed the 5' RACE reads via MiXCR and lists one record per CDR3 protein. Of 110,000 or so distinct CDR3 sequences listed, 22% are singletons. Sequencing used PBMCs or a T cell subset sorted from them (not recorded which). The clonotype comes from a man younger than 35 who had mild COVID-19 (a few samples of this study predate the infection). Cell type and time point are not known.

The CDR3 DNA follows: TGCAGTGCTAGAGAGGACATTACCTCCTACGAGCAGTACTTC. This translates into CSAREDITSYEQYF. The chain uses TRBV20-1 and TRBJ2-7, with D perhaps TRBD1 (5 bases). There are 14 residues in the CDR3. Germline V gives CDR1 DFQATT, CDR2 SNEGSKA (reference sequence). Trimming left V 0 bases short and J 0 bases short, with 9 bases between.